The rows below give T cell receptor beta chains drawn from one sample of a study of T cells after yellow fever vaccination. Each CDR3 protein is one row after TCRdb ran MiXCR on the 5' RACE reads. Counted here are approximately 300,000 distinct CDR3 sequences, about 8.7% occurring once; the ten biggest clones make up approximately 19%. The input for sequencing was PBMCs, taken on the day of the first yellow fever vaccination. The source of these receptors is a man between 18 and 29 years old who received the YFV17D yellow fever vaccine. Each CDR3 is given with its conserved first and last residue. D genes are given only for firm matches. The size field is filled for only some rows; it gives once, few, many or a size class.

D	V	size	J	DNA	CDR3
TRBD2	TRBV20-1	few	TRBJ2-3	TGCAGTGCTACAGCGGGGGGGCCGGCAGATACGCAGTATTTT	CSATAGGPADTQYF
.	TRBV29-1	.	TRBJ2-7	TGCAGCGTCGGACACTCGCTCCGGTACGAGCAGTACTTC	CSVGHSLRYEQYF
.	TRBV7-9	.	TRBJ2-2	TGTGCCAGCACAGGGAGGACCGGGGAGCTGTTTTTT	CASTGRTGELFF
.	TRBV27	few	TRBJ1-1	TGTGCCAGCAGCCCCTATACCACGGGAGAAGCTTTCTTT	CASSPYTTGEAFF
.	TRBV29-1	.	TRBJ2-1	TGCAGCGTTTCGGTAGCAGCTGACAATGAGCAGTTCTTC	CSVSVAADNEQFF
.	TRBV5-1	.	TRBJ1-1	TGCGCCAGCAGCGCAGACTGGGACACTGAAGCTTTCTTT	CASSADWDTEAFF
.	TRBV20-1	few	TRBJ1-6	TGCAGTGCGAGAGCCTACAGGGCGAGCTCCTATAATTCACCCCTCCACTTT	CSARAYRASSYNSPLHF
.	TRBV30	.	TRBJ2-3	TGTGCCTGGAGTGGGGTCTCAGATACGCAGTATTTT	CAWSGVSDTQYF
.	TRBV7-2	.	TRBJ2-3	TGTGCCAGCAGCTTAGCCCCCCCCCGGGCGGGGCCCCTTTTCACAGATACGCAGTATTTT	CASSLAPPRAGPLFTDTQYF
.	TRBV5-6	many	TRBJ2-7	TGTGCCAGCAGCTCTGGACAGTACGAGCAGTACTTC	CASSSGQYEQYF
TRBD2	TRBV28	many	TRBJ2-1	TGTGCCAGCTTTGGGGGGGACTACAATGAGCAGTTCTTC	CASFGGDYNEQFF
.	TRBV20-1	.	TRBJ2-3	TGCAGCATTCTGGGGGGAACAGATACGCAGTATTTT	CSILGGTDTQYF
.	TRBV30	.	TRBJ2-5	TGTGCCTTCTCCGGGACAAGTCAAGAGACCCAGTACTTC	CAFSGTSQETQYF
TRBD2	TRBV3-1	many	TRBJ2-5	TGTGCCAGCAACCCGAGCGGGGGGGCCGAGACCCAGTACTTC	CASNPSGGAETQYF
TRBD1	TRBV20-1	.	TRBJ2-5	TGCAGTGCAGCGACAGGGGGCCTGGAAGAGACCCAGTACTTC	CSAATGGLEETQYF
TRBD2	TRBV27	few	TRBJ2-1	TGTGCCAGCAGTTTATCGACCCCTCTTCCCGGGGGGAGCACCGTCTACAATGAGCAGTTCTTC	CASSLSTPLPGGSTVYNEQFF
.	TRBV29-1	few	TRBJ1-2	TGCAGCGTTGAAGTGGATCCGAATTCAGGGATTTATGGCTACACCTTC	CSVEVDPNSGIYGYTF
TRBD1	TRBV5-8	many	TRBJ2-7	TGTGCCAGCAGCTGGGGGGCCGGGACAGGTCTGGCCGAGCAGTACTTC	CASSWGAGTGLAEQYF
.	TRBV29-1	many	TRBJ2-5	TGCAGCGTTCGCAGGGGAGAGACCCAGTACTTC	CSVRRGETQYF
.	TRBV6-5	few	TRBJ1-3	TGTGCCAGCAGTTACTCCTACTCTGGAAACACCATATATTTT	CASSYSYSGNTIYF
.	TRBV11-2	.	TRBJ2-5	TGTGCCAGCAGCTTAGGTTCCAGGGGTGCCGAGACCCAGTACTTC	CASSLGSRGAETQYF
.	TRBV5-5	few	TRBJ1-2	TGTGCCAGCAGCTTGAGCCTTGACTATGGCTACACCTTC	CASSLSLDYGYTF
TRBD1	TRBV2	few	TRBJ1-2	TGTGCCAGCAGTGTAAGGACAGGGGGCAACTATGGCTACACCTTC	CASSVRTGGNYGYTF
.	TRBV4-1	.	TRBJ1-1	TGCGCCACATCGGAACGAGCAAACACTGAAGCTTTCTTT	CATSERANTEAFF
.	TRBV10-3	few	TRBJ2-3	TGTGCCATCAGGGGAGCGCGAAGCACAGATACGCAGTATTTT	CAIRGARSTDTQYF
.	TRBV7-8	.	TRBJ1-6	TGTGCCAGCAGCTTAGGGACGTCTAATAATTCACCCCTCCACTTT	CASSLGTSNNSPLHF
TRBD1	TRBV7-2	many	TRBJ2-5	TGTGCCAGCAGCTTAGAGAGGACAGGGGTGGCCCAGTACTTC	CASSLERTGVAQYF
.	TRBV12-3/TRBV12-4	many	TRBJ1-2	TGTGCCAGCAGCTTGGGCCAGAACTATGGCTACACCTTC	CASSLGQNYGYTF
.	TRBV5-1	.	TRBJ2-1	TGCGCCAGCAGCGAGGAGGCCTTGGGGTCAACTATCGAGCAGTTCTTC	CASSEEALGSTIEQFF
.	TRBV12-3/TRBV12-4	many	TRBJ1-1	TGTGCCAGCAGGGACGAAGGGAGGGGCACTGAAGCTTTCTTT	CASRDEGRGTEAFF
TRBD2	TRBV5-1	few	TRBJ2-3	TGCGCCAGCAGGACTAGCGGGGGTTGGAGAGATACGCAGTATTTT	CASRTSGGWRDTQYF
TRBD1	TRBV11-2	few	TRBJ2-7	TGTGCCAGCAGCTCCACAGACAGGGTGAGCTCCTACGAGCAGTACTTC	CASSSTDRVSSYEQYF
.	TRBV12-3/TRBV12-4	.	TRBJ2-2	TGTGCCAGCAGCCCCAGACTAGTTTCGGCCGGGGAGCTGTTTTTT	CASSPRLVSAGELFF
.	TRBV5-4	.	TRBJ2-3	TGTGCCAGCAGTGTAAGCGCCAGGTCCACAGATACGCAGTATTTT	CASSVSARSTDTQYF
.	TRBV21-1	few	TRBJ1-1	TGTGCCAGCAGCAAAGAAAGGGGCGCGCACACTGAAGCTTTCTTT	CASSKERGAHTEAFF
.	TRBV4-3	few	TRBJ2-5	TGCGCCAGCAGCCAAGGGGCCCGTCCCGGCCAAGAGACCCAGTACTTC	CASSQGARPGQETQYF
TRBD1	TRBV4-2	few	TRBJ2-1	TGTGCCAGCAGCCGGACAGGGGAGGACAATGAGCAGTTCTTC	CASSRTGEDNEQFF
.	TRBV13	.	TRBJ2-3	TGTGCCAGCAGCCTGCGGATGGCCTACACAGATACGCAGTATTTT	CASSLRMAYTDTQYF